Listed here are 16 T cell receptor beta chains from one sample, sequenced in a study of OX40 agonist ivuxolimab in advanced cancers. Measured with immunoSEQ multiplex PCR; TCRdb has only the in-frame clones, and not every one. In the table there are fewer than 4,500 clones, roughly four fifths of which are singletons. The specimen was CD4+ or CD8+ T cells sorted from blood, collected in a trial of the OX40 agonist ivuxolimab. These receptors originate from an adult with an advanced solid tumor such as melanoma, head and neck, liver or kidney cancer.

The chain carries TRBV5-1 and TRBJ1-4; no definite D call. The V end lost 4 bases, the J end lost 8 bases, and 18 bases lay between the germline ends. The length of the CDR3 is 15 residues. Germline V gene data show CDR1 as SGHRS and CDR2 as YFSETQ. CDR3 amino acids: CASSEEEGSGEKLFF. CDR3 sequence (DNA): TGCGCCAGCAGCGAGGAGGAGGGTTCAGGAGAAAAACTGTTTTTT.

The chain combines TRBV9 with TRBJ2-1; TRBD1 is a possible D gene (6 bases). CDR3 size: 17 residues. V lost 4 bases to trimming and J lost 0 bases, with 17 bases between them. Germline values: CDR1 SGDLS, CDR2 YYNGEE. This CDR3 is CASSQGQVISSYNEQFF. The CDR3 DNA is TGTGCCAGCAGCCAGGGACAAGTGATAAGCTCCTACAATGAGCAGTTCTTC.

The chain is built from TRBV27 and TRBJ1-4, with no clear D. Looked up from germline, CDR1 is MNHEY and CDR2 is SMNVEV (reference sequence). This CDR3 is built from 17 residues. V shed 4 bases and J shed 3 bases, with 18 bases lying between them. The CDR3 DNA reads as TGTGCCAGCAGTTCATTCGAATATATGAATTCTAATGAAAAACTGTTTTTT. Residues: CASSSFEYMNSNEKLFF. Full variable domain (outside the CDR3, taken from reference TRBV27 and TRBJ1-4): EAQVTQNPRYLITVTGKKLTVTCSQNMNHEYMSWYRQDPGLGLRQIYYSMNVEVTDKGDVPEGYKVSRKEKRNFPLILESPSPNQTSLYFCASSSFEYMNSNEKLFFGSGTQLSVL.

This chain uses TRBV30 with TRBJ2-5; TRBD2 aligns across 11 bases. CDR1 and CDR2 (germline): GTSNPN, SVGIG (reference sequence). V lost 0 bases and J lost 5; bases outside the gene matches: 2. This CDR3 spans 14 amino acids. This chain's CDR3 is CAWSVLAGGETQYF. Written as DNA, the CDR3 is TGTGCCTGGAGTGTTCTAGCGGGAGGCGAGACCCAGTACTTC.

The rearrangement uses TRBV4-1 and TRBJ2-7; D is possibly TRBD1 or TRBD2 (7 bases each). Germline assignment: CDR1 MGHRA and CDR2 YSYEKL. CDR3 length: 15 amino acids. The ends were cut back, 4 bases at V and 4 bases at J, with 17 bases in the middle. The CDR3 DNA follows: TGCGCCAGCAGCCCCCAGGGGGAGGGGGATTACGAGCAGTACTTC. This gives the protein CASSPQGEGDYEQYF.

The rearrangement uses TRBV29-1 and TRBJ2-2; 12 bases match TRBD1. Germline CDR1 reads SQVTM; CDR2 reads ANQGSEA. With 2 bases clipped from V and 7 bases from J, the junction kept 5 bases outside the gene matches. CDR3 size: 15 residues. CDR3 nucleotide sequence: TGCAGCGTTGAAAGGGACAGGGGGCAGCACGGGGAGCTGTTTTTT. It translates to CSVERDRGQHGELFF.

The chain employs TRBV28 and TRBJ2-7; 9 bases align to TRBD2. CDR3 size: 17 residues. The junction had 12 bases not matched to a gene; V was cut back by 6 bases and J by 0 bases. Germline values: CDR1 MDHEN, CDR2 SYDVKM. This CDR3 reads CASSPTGTSRSSYEQYF. The CDR3 nucleotides read TGTGCCAGCAGCCCAACCGGGACTAGCCGAAGCTCCTACGAGCAGTACTTC.

The chain couples TRBV6-5 to TRBJ2-5; a weak D match, TRBD2 (6 bases). The CDR3 is 15 residues long. The germline V gene encodes CDR1 MNHEY and CDR2 SVGAGI. Trimming took 3 bases from V and 1 from J, leaving 12 bases between them. CDR3 sequence reads: CASSYAGNGQETQYF. The CDR3 DNA reads TGTGCCAGCAGTTATGCGGGGAACGGCCAAGAGACCCAGTACTTC.

This sequence joins TRBV2 and TRBJ2-3; D possibly corresponds to TRBD2 (5 bases). Deletions cut 6 bases from V and 1 base from J, with 17 bases between. Germline values: CDR1 SNHLY, CDR2 FYNNEI. This CDR3 contains 16 residues. The CDR3 loop is CASREGRGGGTDTQYF. In DNA form, the CDR3 reads TGTGCCAGCAGAGAGGGCCGGGGTGGGGGCACAGATACGCAGTATTTT. Complete variable domain (other parts from reference TRBV2 and TRBJ2-3): EPEVTQTPSHQVTQMGQEVILRCVPISNHLYFYWYRQILGQKVEFLVSFYNNEISEKSEIFDDQFSVERPDGSNFTLKIRSTKLEDSAMYFCASREGRGGGTDTQYFGPGTRLTVL.

V usage is TRBV7-2 and J usage is TRBJ2-2; D unclear. This CDR3 is built from 13 residues. The germline gives CDR1 SGHTA, CDR2 FQGNSA. V lost 6 bases, J lost 6 bases, and 11 bases lay in between. The CDR3 nucleotides are TGTGCCAGCAGTCCCGTCGGACCCGGGGAGCTGTTTTTT. Translating gives CASSPVGPGELFF.

The chain combines TRBV4-1 with TRBJ1-1; TRBD1 matches at 7 bases. V shed 4 bases and J 8 bases; nucleotides not matched to a gene: 4. The CDR3 sequence is 12 residues long. Per germline, CDR1 MGHRA and CDR2 YSYEKL. CDR3 nucleotide sequence: TGCGCCAGCAGCCCCGGGACAGCCGAAGCTTTCTTT. Its protein is CASSPGTAEAFF.

To note about this clone: Compared with germline, one end of the junction differs, possibly owing to a read error. V is TRBV7-9 and J is TRBJ1-2; no clear D. The CDR3 extends over 9 amino acids. The germline gives CDR1 SEHNR, CDR2 FQNEAQ (reference sequence). CDR3 DNA sequence: TGTGCCAGCAGCTTTCTTGACCACTTC. The encoded protein is CASSFLDHF.

The rearrangement uses TRBV4-2 and TRBJ2-7, with D hard to call. With 0 bases removed from V and 2 bases from J, the gap between germline ends came to 8 bases. This CDR3 has 14 residues. Germline V lookup: CDR1 LGHNA, CDR2 YNFKEQ. Here the CDR3 reads CASSQDWATYEQYF. The CDR3 bases are TGTGCCAGCAGCCAAGATTGGGCTACCTACGAGCAGTACTTC.

This clone showed up just once. The CDR3 bases are TGTGCCAGCAGCTCGACGGGACTAGCGGGGGAGCTTAGCACAGATACGCAGTATTTT. Its translation is CASSSTGLAGELSTDTQYF. The chain joins TRBV5-4 to TRBJ2-3, with 14 bases aligning to TRBD2. This CDR3 is 19 amino acids long. Germline-derived CDR1 and CDR2 are SGHNT and YYREEE (reference sequence). The V gene end was trimmed by 3 bases and the J gene end by 0 bases; junction bases not matched to a gene: 9.

V is TRBV7-8 and J is TRBJ1-5, with TRBD1 identical over 8 bases. There are 16 residues in the CDR3. Germline CDR1 and CDR2: SGHVS and FQNEAQ. V lost 1 base and J lost 6; bases outside the gene matches: 8. The CDR3 DNA reads TGTGCCAGCAGCTTAGGTGGGGACAGGAGGGTTCAGCCCCAGCATTTT. Amino acids: CASSLGGDRRVQPQHF.

This clone has only one observation. V is TRBV27 and J is TRBJ1-5; D not certain. Germline V CDR1 and CDR2: MNHEY, SMNVEV (reference sequence). The V end lost 2 bases, the J end lost 5 bases, and 10 bases lay between the germline ends. The CDR3 totals 14 residues. CDR3 loop: CASSLGGSDQPQHF. The CDR3 DNA reads as TGTGCCAGCAGTTTAGGTGGGAGCGATCAGCCCCAGCATTTT.